These T cell receptor beta chains were read from a single sample in a study of blood T cell repertoires in COVID-19. The protocol was immunoSEQ multiplex PCR, while the TCRdb copy is restricted to in-frame clones and leaves out a portion. The table lists 150,000 to 200,000 clones, more than 70% of them singletons. Sequencing was carried out using peripheral blood. These receptors came from a human donor in a cohort sampled during active COVID-19. CDR3s include the opening cysteine and the closing phenylalanine or tryptophan. Fields, in order: V gene, J gene, CDR3 protein.

TRBV2	TRBJ1-2	CASNGIRNRGYTF
TRBV29-1	TRBJ2-2	CSVDRENTGELFF
TRBV18	TRBJ1-1	CASSPGPTEAFF
TRBV29-1	TRBJ2-1	CSLTLGGEGNEQFF
TRBV10-2	TRBJ2-3	CASSGGAGGTQYF
TRBV27	TRBJ1-6	CASSLTGGNLLHF
TRBV10-2	TRBJ2-7	CASSPDSYEQYF
TRBV5-8	TRBJ2-1	CASSLSQPGQGYNEQFF
TRBV11-2	TRBJ1-2	CASSPTGLAGYTF
TRBV7-2	TRBJ1-5	CASSRGTGGGQPQHF
TRBV5-6	TRBJ2-5	CASSPRTWIETQYF
TRBV29-1	TRBJ1-5	CSVEDDQPGQPQHF
TRBV2	TRBJ1-1	CASNGGDRFVEAFF
TRBV6-6	TRBJ1-1	CASTYVKGGATEAFF
TRBV7-2	TRBJ1-5	CASSLTGGNQPQHF
TRBV9	TRBJ1-1	CASSTREGGTEAFF
TRBV19	TRBJ1-3	CASSIRRGYSGNTIYF